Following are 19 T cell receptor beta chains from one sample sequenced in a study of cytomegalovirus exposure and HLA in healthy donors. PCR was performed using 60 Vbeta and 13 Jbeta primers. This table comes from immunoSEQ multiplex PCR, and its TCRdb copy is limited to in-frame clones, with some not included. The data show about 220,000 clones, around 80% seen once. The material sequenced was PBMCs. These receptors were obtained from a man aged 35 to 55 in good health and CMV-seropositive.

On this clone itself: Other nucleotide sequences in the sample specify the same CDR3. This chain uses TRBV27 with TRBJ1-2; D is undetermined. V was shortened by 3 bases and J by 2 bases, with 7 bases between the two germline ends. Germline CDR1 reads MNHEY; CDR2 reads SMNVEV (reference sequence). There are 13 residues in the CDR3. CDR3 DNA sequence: TGTGCCAGCAGTTTTCGGGGAAACTATGGCTACACCTTC. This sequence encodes CASSFRGNYGYTF.

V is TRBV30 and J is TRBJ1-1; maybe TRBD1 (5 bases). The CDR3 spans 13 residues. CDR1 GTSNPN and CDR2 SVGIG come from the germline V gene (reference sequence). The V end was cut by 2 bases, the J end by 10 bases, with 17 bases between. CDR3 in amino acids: CAWSLGLVGGAFF. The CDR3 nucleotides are TGTGCCTGGAGTCTTGGTCTTGTGGGGGGAGCTTTCTTT.

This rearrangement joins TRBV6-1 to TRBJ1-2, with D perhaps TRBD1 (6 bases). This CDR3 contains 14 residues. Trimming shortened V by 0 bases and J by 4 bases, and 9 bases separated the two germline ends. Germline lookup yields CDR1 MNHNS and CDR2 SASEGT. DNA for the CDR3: TGTGCCAGCAGTGAAGCTGTCAGGGGCTATGGCTACACCTTC. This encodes CASSEAVRGYGYTF.

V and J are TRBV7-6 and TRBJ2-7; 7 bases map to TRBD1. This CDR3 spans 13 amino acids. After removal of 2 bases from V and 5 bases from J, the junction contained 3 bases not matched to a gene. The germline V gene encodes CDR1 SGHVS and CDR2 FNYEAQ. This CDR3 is CASSLTGVDEQYV. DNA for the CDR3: TGTGCCAGCAGCTTAACAGGGGTGGACGAGCAGTACGTC.

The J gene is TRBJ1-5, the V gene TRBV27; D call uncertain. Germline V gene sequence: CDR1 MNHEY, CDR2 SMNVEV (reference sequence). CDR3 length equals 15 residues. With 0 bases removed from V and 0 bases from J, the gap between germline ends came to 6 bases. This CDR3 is CASSLSQASNQPQHF. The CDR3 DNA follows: TGTGCCAGCAGTTTATCGCAGGCTAGCAATCAGCCCCAGCATTTT.

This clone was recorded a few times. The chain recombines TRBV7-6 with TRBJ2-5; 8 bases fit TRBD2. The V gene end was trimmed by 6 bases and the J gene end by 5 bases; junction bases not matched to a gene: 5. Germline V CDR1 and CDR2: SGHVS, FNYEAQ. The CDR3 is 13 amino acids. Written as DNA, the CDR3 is TGTGCCAGCAGTGGGACTAGACTGGAGACCCAGTACTTC. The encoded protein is CASSGTRLETQYF.

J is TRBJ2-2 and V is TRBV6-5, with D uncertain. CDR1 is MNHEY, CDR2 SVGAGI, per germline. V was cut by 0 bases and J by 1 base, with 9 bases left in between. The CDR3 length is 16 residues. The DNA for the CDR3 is TGTGCCAGCAGTTACTCGAAGCGCCTGAACACCGGGGAGCTGTTTTTT. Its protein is CASSYSKRLNTGELFF.

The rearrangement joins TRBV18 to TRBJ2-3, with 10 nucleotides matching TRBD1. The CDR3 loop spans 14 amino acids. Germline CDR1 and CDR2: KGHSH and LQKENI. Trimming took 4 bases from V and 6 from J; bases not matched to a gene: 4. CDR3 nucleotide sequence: TGTGCCAGCTCACTGGACAGGGGGACGGATACGCAGTATTTT. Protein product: CASSLDRGTDTQYF.

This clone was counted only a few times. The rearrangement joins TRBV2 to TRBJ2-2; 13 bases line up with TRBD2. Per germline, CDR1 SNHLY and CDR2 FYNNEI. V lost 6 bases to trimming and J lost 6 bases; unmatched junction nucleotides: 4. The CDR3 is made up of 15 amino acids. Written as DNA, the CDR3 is TGTGCCAGCAGGGGGACTAGCGGGATCTCCGGGGAGCTGTTTTTT. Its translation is CASRGTSGISGELFF.

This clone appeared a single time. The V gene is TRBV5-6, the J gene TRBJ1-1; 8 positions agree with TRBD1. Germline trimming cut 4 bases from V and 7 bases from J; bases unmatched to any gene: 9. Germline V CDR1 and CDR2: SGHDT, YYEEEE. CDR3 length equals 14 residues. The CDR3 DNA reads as TGTGCCAGCAGCCCGCTGGACAGGGAGAGTGAAGCTTTCTTT. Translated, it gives CASSPLDRESEAFF. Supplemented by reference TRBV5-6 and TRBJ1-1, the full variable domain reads DAGVTQSPTHLIKTRGQQVTLRCSPKSGHDTVSWYQQALGQGPQFIFQYYEEEERQRGNFPDRFSGHQFPNYSSELNVNALLLGDSALYLCASSPLDRESEAFFGQGTRLTVV.

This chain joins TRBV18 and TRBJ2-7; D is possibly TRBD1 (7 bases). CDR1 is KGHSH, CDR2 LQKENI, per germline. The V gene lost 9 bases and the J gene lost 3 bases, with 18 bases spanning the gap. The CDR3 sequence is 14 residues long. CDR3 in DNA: TGTGCCAGTTCGCGCGGGACAGAGCACTACGAGCAGTACTTC. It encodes CASSRGTEHYEQYF. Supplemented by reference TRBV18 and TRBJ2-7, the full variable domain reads NAGVMQNPRHLVRRRGQEARLRCSPMKGHSHVYWYRQLPEEGLKFMVYLQKENIIDESGMPKERFSAEFPKEGPSILRIQQVVRGDSAAYFCASSRGTEHYEQYFGPGTRLTVT.

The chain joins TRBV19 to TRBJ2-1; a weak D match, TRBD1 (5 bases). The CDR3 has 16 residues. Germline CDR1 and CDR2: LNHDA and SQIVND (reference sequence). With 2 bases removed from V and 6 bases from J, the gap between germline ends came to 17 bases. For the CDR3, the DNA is TGTGCCAGTAGTATAAATCCAGGGATGATGGGCAATGAGCAGTTCTTC. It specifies CASSINPGMMGNEQFF.

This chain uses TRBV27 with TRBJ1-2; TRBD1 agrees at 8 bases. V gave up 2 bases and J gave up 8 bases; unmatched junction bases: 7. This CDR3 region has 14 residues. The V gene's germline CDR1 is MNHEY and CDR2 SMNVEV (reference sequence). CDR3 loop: CASSLVQGALGYTF. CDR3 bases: TGTGCCAGCAGTTTAGTGCAGGGGGCTCTAGGCTACACCTTC.

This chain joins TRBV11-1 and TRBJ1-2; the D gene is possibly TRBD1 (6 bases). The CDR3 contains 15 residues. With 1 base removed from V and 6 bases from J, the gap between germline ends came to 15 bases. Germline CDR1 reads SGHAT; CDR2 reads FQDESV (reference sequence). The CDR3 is CASSLEVTGYNGYTF. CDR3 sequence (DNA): TGTGCCAGCAGCTTAGAAGTTACAGGGTATAATGGCTACACCTTC.

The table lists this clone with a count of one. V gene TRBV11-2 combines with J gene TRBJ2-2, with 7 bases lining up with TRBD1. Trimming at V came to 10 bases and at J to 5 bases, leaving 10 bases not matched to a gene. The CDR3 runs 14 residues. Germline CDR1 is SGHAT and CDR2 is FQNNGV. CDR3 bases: TGTGCCATCTCCGACAGGGTCTCTACCGGGGAGCTGTTTTTT. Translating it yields CAISDRVSTGELFF.

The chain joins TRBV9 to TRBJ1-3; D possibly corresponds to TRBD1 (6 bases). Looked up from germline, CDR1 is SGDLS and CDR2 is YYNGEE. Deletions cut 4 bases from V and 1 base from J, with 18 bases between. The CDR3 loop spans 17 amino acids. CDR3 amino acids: CASSYRERGASGNTIYF. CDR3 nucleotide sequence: TGTGCCAGCAGCTACCGGGAGCGGGGGGCATCTGGAAACACCATATATTTT.

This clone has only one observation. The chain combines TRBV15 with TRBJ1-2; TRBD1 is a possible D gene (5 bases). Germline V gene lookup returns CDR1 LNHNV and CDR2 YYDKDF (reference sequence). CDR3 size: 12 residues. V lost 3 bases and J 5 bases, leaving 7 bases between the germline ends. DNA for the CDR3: TGTGCCACCAGCAGGGGGCAGTATGGCTACACCTTC. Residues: CATSRGQYGYTF.

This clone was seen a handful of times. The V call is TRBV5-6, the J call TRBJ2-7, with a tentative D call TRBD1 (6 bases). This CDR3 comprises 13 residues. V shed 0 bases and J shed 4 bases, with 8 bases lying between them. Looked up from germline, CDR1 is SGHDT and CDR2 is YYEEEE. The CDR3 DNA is TGTGCCAGCAGCTTGGGGGGGCGGTACGAGCAGTACGTC. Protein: CASSLGGRYEQYV.

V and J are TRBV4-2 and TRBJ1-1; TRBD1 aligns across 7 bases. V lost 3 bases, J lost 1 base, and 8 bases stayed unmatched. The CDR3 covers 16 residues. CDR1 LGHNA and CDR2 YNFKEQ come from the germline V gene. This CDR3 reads CASSHPEGGSNTEAFF. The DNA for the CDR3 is TGTGCCAGCAGCCACCCAGAAGGGGGCTCGAACACTGAAGCTTTCTTT.